This T cell receptor (beta chain) was found in a study of blood T cells in healthy people across ages. The V gene lost 4 bases and the J gene lost 7 bases, with 11 bases spanning the gap. The CDR3 sequence is 13 residues long. The germline CDR1 and CDR2 sequences are SGHTA and FQGTGA. Next came a second PCR, run for roughly 6 to 11 cycles, which used a sample-barcoded 5' primer along with a J-beta primer mix. Each cDNA molecule was tagged by a template-switch adaptor with 12 random nucleotides. TCRdb re-derived calls from the 5' RACE reads in MiXCR, one entry per CDR3 protein. The data show roughly 830,000 distinct CDR3 sequences, approximately 65% seen once. Healthy individuals of Caucasian origin from Russia, aged about 6 to 100, served as donors.

Input material: blood. The chain is built from TRBV7-3 and TRBJ2-1; weak D call: TRBD2 (5 bases). The receptor was isolated from a man under 40 in good health. The CDR3 bases are TGTGCCAGCAGCTCCGGGGTTGGAAATGAGCAGTTCTTC. This encodes CASSSGVGNEQFF. The variable domain in full, completed from reference TRBV7-3 and TRBJ2-1, reads GAGVSQTPSNKVTEKGKYVELRCDPISGHTALYWYRQSLGQGPEFLIYFQGTGAADDSGLPNDRFFAVRPEGSVSTLKIQRTERGDSAVYLCASSSGVGNEQFFGPGTRLTVL.